The T cell receptor (beta chain) under discussion was sequenced for a study of T-cell reconstitution after alpha-beta-depleted transplantation in children (dated by TCRdb to the mid-2010s). In the study overall: T-cell immune reconstitution after TCRalphabeta/CD19-depleted allogeneic hematopoietic cell transplantation in children was quantitatively tracked in the study by means of TCR repertoire profiling. The full study reports these points: The high TCRbeta diversity at day 60 in some patients was ascribed to recipient T cells and intrathymic progenitors that had survived conditioning. The apparently early recovery of alphabetaT-cell counts about two months after transplant reportedly depended on only several hundred rapidly expanded clones that came from non-depleted graft cells. Hyperexpanded clone frequencies declined over subsequent months; after one year, T-cell counts and TCRbeta diversity were mostly attributed to newly produced T cells.

This clonotype was observed a handful of times. Its antigen is still unknown. Per-nucleotide qualities are absent, and no much larger clonotype sits a single base away. The protocol used for the library was PCR. TCRdb records Illumina HiSeq 2500 as the sequencer. Molecular barcoding was employed in the preparation of TCR libraries, with unique molecular identifiers being used to normalize TCRbeta repertoire quantification. In-frame beta chains were kept once TCRdb had trimmed the public reads at Q25 with fastp and called clones with MiXCR. Rows with one shared CDR3 protein collapse into an entry with the most common genes and DNA. Recorded for this sample are 750,000 to 950,000 distinct CDR3 sequences; about 15% of them occurred a single time. Under 6% of the sample comes from the top ten. The sample's treatment or condition label, decoded: allogeneic hematopoietic cell transplantation with graft depleted of TCRalphabeta T cells and CD19 B cells. The transplant recipients were children given TCRalphabeta/CD19-depleted allogeneic hematopoietic cell grafts.

The sample here was PBMCs, mostly from graft donor cells, taken 360 days after TCRalphabeta/CD19-depleted stem cell transplant. The TCR originated in a male patient aged 5 to 17 who had a stem cell transplant for acute lymphoblastic leukemia, so the T cells may come from the graft donor.

The CDR3 protein is CASSLASVLDQPQHF. The sequenced DNA: TGTGCCAGCAGCTTAGCATCCGTCCTGGATCAGCCCCAGCATTTT. Recombination joined TRBV7-9 with TRBJ1-5; there is no confident call for the D gene. Inclusive of the bounding cysteine and phenylalanine, the CDR3 is 15 residues long. Left in the record is the CDR3 DNA by itself, 45 bases read in frame from the first base. The germline V gene (reference sequence) supplies CDR1 SEHNR and CDR2 FQNEAQ. V gives up 0 bases and J gives up 5 bases, and the segment between their germline ends measures 11 bases.